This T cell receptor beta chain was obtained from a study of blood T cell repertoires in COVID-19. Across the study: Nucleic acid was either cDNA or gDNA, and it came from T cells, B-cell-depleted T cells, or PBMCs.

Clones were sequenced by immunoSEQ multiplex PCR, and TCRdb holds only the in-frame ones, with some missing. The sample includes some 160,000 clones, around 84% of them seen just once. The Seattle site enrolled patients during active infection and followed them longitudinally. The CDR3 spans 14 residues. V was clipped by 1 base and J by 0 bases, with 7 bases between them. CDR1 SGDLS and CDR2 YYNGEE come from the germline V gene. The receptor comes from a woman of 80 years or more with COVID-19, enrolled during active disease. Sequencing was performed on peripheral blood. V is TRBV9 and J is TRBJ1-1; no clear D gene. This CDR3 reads CASSVNSLNTEAFF. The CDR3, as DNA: TGTGCCAGCAGCGTAAACAGCTTGAACACTGAAGCTTTCTTT.